Listed here is a single T cell receptor (beta chain). The antigen remains undetermined. The data derive from a study of T cell repertoires in cytomegalovirus infection. Study details: CMV epitopes in the study were HLA-C-restricted (recently identified) and HLA-B-restricted (well studied). Indications of both CMV infection and matching HLA type were provided by public TCR beta signatures. General study points: CMV-specific TCR beta clonotypes restricted by HLA-C were the ones dominating the ex vivo response. The study identified carriers of CMV plus the relevant HLA from cumulative public TCR beta family frequency.

TCRdb reanalysed the reads using MiXCR and keeps one entry per CDR3 protein. The table shows 360,000 or so distinct CDR3 sequences, with just under 35% occurring only once. Germline V gene sequence: CDR1 MNHNS, CDR2 SASEGT. The CDR3 length is 14 residues. V shed 8 bases, J shed 4 bases, and the junction held 6 bases outside the gene matches. The source material was cultured PBMCs, sampled from culture after CMV antigen stimulation. The rearrangement joins TRBV6-1 to TRBJ2-2, with 8 bases identical to TRBD1. This TCR was recovered from a human donor in good health (CMV status not recorded). Some clones in this sample may be carry-over from other donors' samples. The CDR3 loop is CASQGQAGTGELFF. The CDR3 nucleotides are TGTGCCAGCCAGGGACAGGCAGGCACCGGGGAGCTGTTTTTT.